The T cell receptor (beta chain) under discussion was sequenced for a study of T cells in Graves' hyperthyroidism and ophthalmopathy. Overall study: Staff took peripheral blood when the initial diagnosis was made, before any treatment began.

This clonotype has at least ten counts. The target antigen is unknown. RNA transcripts served as the template for amplifying TCR beta CDR3 regions. HTBI primers drove first-round RT-PCR of the TCR CDR3. From the multiplex PCR reads, TCRdb called clonotypes with MiXCR, one entry per CDR3 protein. The sample has under 400,000 distinct CDR3 sequences, about 20% seen once. The V end lost 3 bases, the J end lost 5 bases, and 11 bases lay between the germline ends. The CDR3 spans 12 residues. The germline V gene has CDR1 DFQATT and CDR2 SNEGSKA (reference sequence). Fresh peripheral blood, approximately 10 ml, was the source of the PBMCs. Whole-study findings and limits: The model identified upcoming ophthalmopathy a median approximately six months ahead of onset. In blood, most of the thyroid clonotypes expanded above 0.001 were also present.

V usage is TRBV20-1 and J usage is TRBJ2-7; D gene uncertain. The receptor's source is a woman aged 50 to 60 with Graves' hyperthyroidism. The sample consisted of blood. This CDR3 reads CSARGSFHEQYF. DNA for the CDR3: TGCAGTGCTAGGGGCAGCTTCCACGAGCAGTACTTC.